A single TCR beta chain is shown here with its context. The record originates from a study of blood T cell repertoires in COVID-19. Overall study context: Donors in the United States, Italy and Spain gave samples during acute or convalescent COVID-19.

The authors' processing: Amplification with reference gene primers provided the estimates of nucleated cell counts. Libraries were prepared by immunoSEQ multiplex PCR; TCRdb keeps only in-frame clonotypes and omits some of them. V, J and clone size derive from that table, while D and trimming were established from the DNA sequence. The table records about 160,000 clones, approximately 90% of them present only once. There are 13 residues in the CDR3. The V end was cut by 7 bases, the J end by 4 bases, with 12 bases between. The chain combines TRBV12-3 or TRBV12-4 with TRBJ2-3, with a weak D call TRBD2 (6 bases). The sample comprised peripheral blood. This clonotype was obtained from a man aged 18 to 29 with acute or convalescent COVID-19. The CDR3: CASTLTGADTQYF. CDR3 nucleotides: TGTGCCAGCACCTTGACGGGGGCAGATACGCAGTATTTT.